This T cell receptor beta chain was identified in a study of Graves' ophthalmopathy and Graves' hyperthyroidism. Study conclusions and caveats: Blood contained most expanded thyroid clonotypes exceeding 0.001 frequency. Ophthalmopathy was separated from stable hyperthyroidism by a 13-signature model with 85% to 90% sensitivity and roughly 84% specificity.

Additional autoimmune diseases, uncontrolled infections, pregnancy or lactation disqualified patients. Germline V CDR1 and CDR2: SGHVS, FQNEAQ. V dropped 3 bases and J dropped 5 bases, with 17 bases sitting between them. This CDR3 contains 15 residues. The table lists this clonotype with many counts. Antigen unknown. TCR beta CDR3 regions were amplified from RNA transcripts. The workflow started with a first-round RT-PCR run with HTBI primers and then moved on to a second-round multiplex PCR. TCRdb ran MiXCR on the multiplex PCR reads and lists one entry per CDR3 protein. The sample includes roughly 410,000 distinct CDR3 sequences, approximately 15% seen only once; the top ten take approximately 7%.

The chain uses TRBV7-8 and TRBJ2-7; TRBD1 or TRBD2 may be the D gene (5 bases each). The sequence was collected from a woman under 30 with stable Graves' hyperthyroidism. Sequenced sample: peripheral blood. The CDR3 sequence is CASSFGRAMGDEQYF. The CDR3 DNA sequence: TGTGCCAGCAGCTTTGGTAGGGCCATGGGGGACGAGCAGTACTTC.